This section outlines one T cell receptor (beta chain) sequence together with its context. Its antigen is unidentified. This specimen belongs to a study of identical twins. Germline assignment: CDR1 SQVTM and CDR2 ANQGSEA. The CDR3 runs to 12 residues. V was pared by 4 bases and J by 0 bases, with 7 bases between. A universal primer site was added by template switching, and unique molecular identifiers were carried by the cDNA. TCRdb re-called the 5' RACE reads with MiXCR, one entry per CDR3 protein. The sample shows around 1.7 million distinct CDR3 sequences, more than 30% of them seen only once. Regarding the study as a whole: Without tracking the same donors, conclusions rested on cross-sectional statistical analysis. Beta out-of-frame sequences displayed a weaker excess of sharing between twins.

This chain joins TRBV29-1 and TRBJ2-7; D not resolved. The specimen was cord blood. The sequence was collected from a newborn girl in good health. The CDR3 loop is CSVVTDSYEQYF. Here the CDR3 DNA reads TGCAGCGTTGTGACTGACTCCTACGAGCAGTACTTC.